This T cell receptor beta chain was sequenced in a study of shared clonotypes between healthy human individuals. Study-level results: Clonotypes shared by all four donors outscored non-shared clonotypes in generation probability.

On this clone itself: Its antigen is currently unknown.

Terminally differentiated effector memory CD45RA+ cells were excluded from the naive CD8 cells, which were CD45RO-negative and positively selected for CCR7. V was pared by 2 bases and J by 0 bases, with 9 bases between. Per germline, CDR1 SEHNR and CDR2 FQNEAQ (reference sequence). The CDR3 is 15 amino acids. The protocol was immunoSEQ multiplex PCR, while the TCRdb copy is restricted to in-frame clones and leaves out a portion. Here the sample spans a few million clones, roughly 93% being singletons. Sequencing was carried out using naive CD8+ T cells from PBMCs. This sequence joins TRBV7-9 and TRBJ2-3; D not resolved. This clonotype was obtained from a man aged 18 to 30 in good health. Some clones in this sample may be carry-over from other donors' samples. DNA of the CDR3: TGTGCCAGCAGCTTAAAGCCGGTTAGCACAGATACGCAGTATTTT. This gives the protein CASSLKPVSTDTQYF.